This entry describes one TCR beta chain. The antigen is unknown. The assay was immunoSEQ multiplex PCR, and TCRdb's table has in-frame clones only and misses some. This table has 35,000 to 45,000 clones, around 75% appearing once. The germline V gene has CDR1 SGHTA and CDR2 FQGNSA. CDR3 length equals 15 residues. V was cut by 0 bases and J by 8 bases, with 14 bases left in between. This specimen belongs to a study of a mutant IDH1 vaccine in newly diagnosed glioma. The overall study: Of the patients given treatment, approximately 60% were male and roughly 38% were female, and a mean age of around 41 years was recorded. Every participant had undergone radiotherapy, temozolomide, or both before, and most underwent both.

This sample's time point: week 47, end of study. All doses held 300 ug of mutant IDH1 20-mer peptide, with topical imiquimod. General study points: Seemingly, pseudoprogression had no relation to changes in the top peripheral T cell clonotypes.

This receptor was taken from a man aged 40-49 years with glioma. Specimen: PBMCs, collected from a glioma patient whose treatment included an IDH1 peptide vaccine. The chain couples TRBV7-2 to TRBJ2-1; tentatively, D is TRBD1 (6 bases). This CDR3 is CASSLAGQPIDEQFF. The CDR3, as DNA: TGTGCCAGCAGCTTAGCGGGACAACCCATAGATGAGCAGTTCTTC.